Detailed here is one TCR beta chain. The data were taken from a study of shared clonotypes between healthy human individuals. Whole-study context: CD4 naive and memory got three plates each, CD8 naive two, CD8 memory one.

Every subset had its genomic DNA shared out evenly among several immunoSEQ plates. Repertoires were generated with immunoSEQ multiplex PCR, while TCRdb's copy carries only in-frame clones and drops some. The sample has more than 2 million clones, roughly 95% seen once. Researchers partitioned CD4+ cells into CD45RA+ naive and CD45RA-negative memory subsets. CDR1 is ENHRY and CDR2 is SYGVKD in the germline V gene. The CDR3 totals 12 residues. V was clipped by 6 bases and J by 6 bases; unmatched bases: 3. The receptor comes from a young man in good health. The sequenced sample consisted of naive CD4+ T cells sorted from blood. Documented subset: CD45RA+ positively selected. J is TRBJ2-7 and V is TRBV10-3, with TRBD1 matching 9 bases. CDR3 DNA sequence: TGTGCCATCAGAGGGACAGGGTTCGAGCAGTACTTC. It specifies CAIRGTGFEQYF.